This TCR beta chain was captured by sequencing in a study of shared T cell receptors in the human thymus. Profiling relied on immunoSEQ multiplex PCR, and the TCRdb table lists in-frame clones only, not all of them. The table has about 660,000 clones, roughly 88% seen once. This CDR3 region has 19 residues. V lost 9 bases and J lost 1; bases outside the gene matches: 14. The germline V gene encodes CDR1 SGHAT and CDR2 FQDESV (reference sequence). In addition, the sample was reused for a study of human thymus T cells. That report adds: Healthy Finnish infants undergoing corrective surgery for congenital heart defects provided the donor material. The source of the thymus tissue was resections taken during corrective heart surgery. Related work found strong thymic repertoire overlap between unrelated individuals.

The chain uses TRBV11-1 and TRBJ2-1, with 14 bases fitting TRBD2. The source of this sequence is a boy under three years old with a congenital heart defect. The sequencing sample was made of thymocytes. The chain's CDR3 is CASGLRLAGGRGSYNEQFF. The CDR3 DNA is TGTGCCAGTGGCCTTAGACTAGCGGGAGGGCGGGGGTCCTACAATGAGCAGTTCTTC.